This T cell receptor (beta chain) was recorded in a study of regulatory T cells in long-lasting Graves disease (dated by TCRdb to about 2021). With respect to the entire study: Patients with newly diagnosed Graves' disease had been on antithyroid drugs for under 3 months. Persistent Graves' disease patients were compared with newly diagnosed Graves' disease patients by peripheral blood TCR sequencing and RNA sequencing. The study took place in China and was registered as a clinical trial. A total of some 35 samples underwent TCR sequencing, from about 13 patients with persistent Graves' disease and some 20 patients with newly diagnosed Graves' disease.

Between the V and J ends, shortened by 1 base and 1 base respectively, the junction contains 17 bases. The CDR3 has 18 amino acids, counting the end cysteine and phenylalanine. Only the CDR3 DNA is retained, 54 bases long and in frame from the first base. CDR1 is given as LGHDT and CDR2 as YNNKEL, both from the germline V gene (reference sequence). The sample's time point label is to be understood as: newly diagnosed GD, antithyroid drugs for less than 3 months. For both TCR sequencing and RNA sequencing, RNA was extracted from PBMCs in TRIzol. The diagnosis of Graves' disease was made according to American Thyroid Association guidelines. Patients were recruited from an endocrinology department in Xi'an, China. Each patient gave 7.5 to 10 milliliters of peripheral blood, collected in an EDTA anticoagulant tube. PBMCs were isolated by Ficoll Paque Plus density gradient separation without further T cell sorting. An Agilent 2100 Bioanalyzer and agarose gel were used to check RNA quality, and a NanoDrop 2000 was used to measure RNA concentration.

General findings and caveats noted by the study authors: The small sample size was acknowledged by the authors as a limitation that may reduce accuracy. Persistent disease showed preferential use of TRBV28, TRBJ1-2 and TRBJ2-5, whereas newly diagnosed disease favored TRBV20-1 and TRBJ2-1. Sequencing and analysis were limited to the TCR beta chain. Persistent Graves' disease patients showed lower TCR Shannon entropy and fewer highly expanded clones than newly diagnosed patients, suggesting clonal expansion. A larger number of public clonotypes was shared among persistent patients (around 2,500) than among newly diagnosed patients (around 870). The study examined only peripheral blood because the primary lesion, thyroid tissue, could not be accessed.

Library method: multiplex PCR. The sequencer listed for this sample is Illumina HiSeq 4000. TCR beta libraries were built with iRepertoire HTBI primers and Arm-PCR amplification of CDR3 regions. Before sequencing, the PCR products went through gel purification. The original pipeline was this. A total of 62 TRBV and about 13 TRBJ segments were identified across samples and were used for gene usage analysis of CDR3 amino acid clonotypes. COPE and FqMerger were used to merge the filtered high-quality paired reads into contigs. Contigs were aligned with BLAST to IMGT TRBV, TRBD and TRBJ reference genes, and CDR3 was defined per IMGT. Any clonotype with a frequency above 0.1% was counted as a highly expanded clone. Repertoire diversity was measured by Shannon entropy, and V-J evenness by the Gini coefficient. A clonotype was considered public if more than one individual shared it. TCRdb trimmed the raw reads at Q25, called clones with MiXCR and kept productive beta chains. One record per CDR3 amino acid sequence lists the most common genes and DNA. Clone size and V and J calls follow TCRdb, not the original study. The sample has 550,000 to 700,000 distinct CDR3 sequences on record, roughly 15% of them singletons. The top ten clones comprise 12% of the sample.

This clonotype has a count of ten or more. What this receptor recognizes is not known. Qualities for individual bases were not recorded, and no much larger clone is one base off. A further study also used this sample, focusing on T cells in Graves' hyperthyroidism and ophthalmopathy. The second source states: A patient counted as having stable Graves' hyperthyroidism if no progression to ophthalmopathy occurred over 18 months of follow-up. Hyperthyroidism patients were aged 18 to 65 years and newly diagnosed, with disease duration of less than 2 months. Exclusion was applied to patients with uncontrolled infections, other autoimmune diseases, pregnancy or lactation. Diagnoses were based on clinical symptoms, serum thyroxine and TRAb, thyroid ultrasound and orbital computed tomography. A first-round RT-PCR of the TCR CDR3 used the HTBI primer set with the Qiagen OneStep RT-PCR kit. Most expanded thyroid clonotypes (frequency above 0.001) were also detected in blood, suggesting blood repertoires may reflect thyroid immune responses. Ophthalmopathy was separated from stable hyperthyroidism by a 13 V-J signature model, with over 85% sensitivity and 81% to 82% specificity obtained in cross-validation and 80%/75% obtained in testing. In validation, the model predicted progression to ophthalmopathy with approximately 71% sensitivity and around 72% specificity, a median of about 6 months before onset. A discovery cohort of around 98 patients, about 44 with Graves' ophthalmopathy and roughly 59 with stable Graves' hyperthyroidism, was used to find distinguishing TCR V-J signatures. Prospective prediction of ophthalmopathy was tested in an independent validation cohort consisting of 18 to 20 hyperthyroidism patients and approximately 16 patients who later progressed to ophthalmopathy. For training and testing, the roughly 100 patients in the discovery cohort were randomly divided in a 7:3 ratio. The study also compared thyroid tissue and blood T-cell repertoires from about 6 Graves' hyperthyroidism patients. After blood sampling, hyperthyroidism patients were treated with methimazole at a starting dose of 30 mg daily, and ophthalmopathy patients were treated with high-dose intravenous methylprednisolone. The libraries were constructed in a second round of multiplex PCR and then size-selected and purified. Paired-end sequencing of the libraries was performed with 100 bp reads on an Illumina HiSeq2000. SOAPnuke was used to process the raw data, removing reads that contained adapters or uncalled bases, had a mean Phred below 15, or lacked an exact match to the constant primer or identifier. COPE v1.2.5 was used to merge high-quality paired reads, and clonotypes were defined as unique nucleotide sequences. MiTCR v1.1 was used to align the clonotypes against IMGT TRBV, TRBD and TRBJ reference segments. The analysis was restricted to V-J combinations with a frequency above 0.0001, which together covered about 99% of the repertoires. A TCS score was defined as the ratio between F50 (clonal expansion) and ExV (chaos), using BLOSUM62-based TCRdist between CDR3 peptides within each V-J. Welch's t-statistics and random forest reduced roughly 540 V-J features to 13, which were used in a naive Bayes classifier (R e1071). Sample size was not statistically predetermined, and investigators were not blinded to group allocation. TCR Vbeta CDR3 sequencing of some 140 peripheral blood samples (over 40 ophthalmopathy, some 75 hyperthyroidism and some 17 progressor patients) is reported in the paper.

The V gene is TRBV3-1 and the J gene is TRBJ2-1; the D gene cannot be resolved beyond TRBD1 or TRBD2, each matching 5 bases. Material: peripheral blood mononuclear cells (PBMCs), obtained at new diagnosis, from a patient treated with antithyroid drugs. The sequence was obtained from a man aged 18 to 29 with Graves disease. Donor details come from another sample of the same person, matched by shared clones. The CDR3 here reads CASSQVYRDGGSYNEQFF. The DNA is as follows: TGTGCCAGCAGCCAAGTATACCGGGACGGCGGGTCCTACAATGAGCAGTTCTTC.